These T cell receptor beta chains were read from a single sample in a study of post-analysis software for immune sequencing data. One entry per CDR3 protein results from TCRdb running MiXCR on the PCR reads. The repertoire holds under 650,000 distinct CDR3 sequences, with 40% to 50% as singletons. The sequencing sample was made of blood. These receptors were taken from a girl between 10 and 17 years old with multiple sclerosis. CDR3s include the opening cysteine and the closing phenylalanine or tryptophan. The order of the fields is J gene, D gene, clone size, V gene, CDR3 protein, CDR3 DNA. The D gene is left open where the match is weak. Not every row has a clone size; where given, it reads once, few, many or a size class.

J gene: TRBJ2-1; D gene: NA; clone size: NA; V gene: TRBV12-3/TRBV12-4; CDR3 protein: CASSSEDMGQFF; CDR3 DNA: TGTGCCAGCAGTTCGGAGGACATGGGGCAGTTCTTC
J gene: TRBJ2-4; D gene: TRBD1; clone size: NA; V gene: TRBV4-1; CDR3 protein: CASSQVDRGLLQYF; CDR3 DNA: TGCGCCAGCAGCCAAGTGGACAGGGGCTTATTACAGTACTTC
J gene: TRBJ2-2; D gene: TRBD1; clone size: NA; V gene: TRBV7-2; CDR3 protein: CASSAGQGADTGELFF; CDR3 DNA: TGTGCCAGCAGCGCGGGACAGGGGGCCGACACCGGGGAGCTGTTTTTT
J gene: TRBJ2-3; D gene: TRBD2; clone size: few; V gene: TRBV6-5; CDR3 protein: CASSYSQSGGQDTQYF; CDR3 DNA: TGTGCCAGCAGTTACTCCCAGAGCGGGGGGCAAGATACGCAGTATTTT
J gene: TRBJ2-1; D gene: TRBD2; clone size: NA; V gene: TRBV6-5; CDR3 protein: CASSYSFWTSGSYNEQFF; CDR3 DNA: TGTGCCAGCAGTTACTCCTTTTGGACTAGCGGCAGTTACAATGAGCAGTTCTTC
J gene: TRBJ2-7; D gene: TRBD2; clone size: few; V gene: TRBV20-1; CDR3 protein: CSARDGTSPGVEQYF; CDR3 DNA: TGCAGTGCTAGAGATGGGACTAGCCCTGGGGTCGAGCAGTACTTC
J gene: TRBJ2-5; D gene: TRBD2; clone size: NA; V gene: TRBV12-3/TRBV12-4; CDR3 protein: CASSTSGSRETQYF; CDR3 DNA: TGTGCCAGCAGTACTAGCGGGAGTCGAGAGACCCAGTACTTC
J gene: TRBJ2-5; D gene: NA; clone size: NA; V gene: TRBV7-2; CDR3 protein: CASSLVAARRRETQYF; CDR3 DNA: TGTGCCAGCAGCTTAGTAGCCGCCAGGAGACGGGAGACCCAGTACTTC
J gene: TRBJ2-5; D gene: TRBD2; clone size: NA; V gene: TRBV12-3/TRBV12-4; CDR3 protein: CASSPAGGVETQYF; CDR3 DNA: TGTGCCAGCAGTCCCGCGGGAGGAGTGGAGACCCAGTACTTC
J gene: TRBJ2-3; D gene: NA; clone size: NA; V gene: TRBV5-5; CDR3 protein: CASSQERGTDTQYF; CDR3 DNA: TGTGCCAGCAGCCAGGAGCGAGGCACAGATACGCAGTATTTT
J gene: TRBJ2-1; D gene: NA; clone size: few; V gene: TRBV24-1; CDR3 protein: CATSDFQASRKVQFF; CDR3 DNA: TGTGCCACCAGTGATTTTCAGGCCTCGCGGAAGGTGCAGTTCTTC
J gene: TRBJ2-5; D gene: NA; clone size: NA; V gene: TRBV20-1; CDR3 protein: CSADFQETQYF; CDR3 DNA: TGCAGTGCGGACTTTCAAGAGACCCAGTACTTC
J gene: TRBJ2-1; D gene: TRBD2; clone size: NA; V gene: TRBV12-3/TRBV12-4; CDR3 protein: CASSGTSGRVSYNEQFF; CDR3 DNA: TGTGCCAGCAGTGGGACTAGCGGGAGGGTCTCCTACAATGAGCAGTTCTTC
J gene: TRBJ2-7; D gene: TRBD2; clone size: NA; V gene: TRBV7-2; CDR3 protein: CASSPPGLAGGHEQYF; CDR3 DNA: TGTGCCAGCAGCCCCCCTGGACTAGCGGGGGGCCACGAGCAGTACTTC
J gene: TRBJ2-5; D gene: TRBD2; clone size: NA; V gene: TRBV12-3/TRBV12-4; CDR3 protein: CASSLGAGAWETQYF; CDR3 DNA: TGTGCCAGCAGTTTAGGAGCGGGAGCCTGGGAGACCCAGTACTTC
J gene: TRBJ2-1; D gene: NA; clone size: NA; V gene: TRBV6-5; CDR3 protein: CASSYSVFDEQFF; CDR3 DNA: TGTGCCAGCAGTTACTCAGTTTTCGATGAGCAGTTCTTC
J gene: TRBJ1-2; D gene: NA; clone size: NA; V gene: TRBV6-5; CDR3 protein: CASSQGWGYTF; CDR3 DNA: TGTGCCAGCAGCCAGGGATGGGGCTACACCTTC
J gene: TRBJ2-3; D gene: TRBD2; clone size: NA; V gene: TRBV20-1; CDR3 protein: CSARDMASGTDTQYF; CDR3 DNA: TGCAGTGCTAGAGATATGGCTAGCGGGACAGATACGCAGTATTTT
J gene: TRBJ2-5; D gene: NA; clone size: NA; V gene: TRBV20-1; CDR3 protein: CSAPESNRGAQETQYF; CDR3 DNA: TGCAGTGCTCCCGAATCCAACCGGGGGGCCCAAGAGACCCAGTACTTC
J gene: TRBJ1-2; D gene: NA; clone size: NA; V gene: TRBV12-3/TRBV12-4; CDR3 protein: CASRRDRGYTF; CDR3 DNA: TGTGCCAGCAGAAGGGACCGAGGCTACACCTTC
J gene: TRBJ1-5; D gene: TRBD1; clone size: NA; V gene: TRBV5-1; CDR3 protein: CASSLTGQGGQPQHF; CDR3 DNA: TGCGCCAGCAGCTTGACGGGACAGGGAGGTCAGCCCCAGCATTTT
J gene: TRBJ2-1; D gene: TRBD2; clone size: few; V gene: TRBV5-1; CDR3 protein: CASSLVAGEYYNEQFF; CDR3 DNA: TGCGCCAGCAGCTTGGTAGCGGGAGAGTATTACAATGAGCAGTTCTTC
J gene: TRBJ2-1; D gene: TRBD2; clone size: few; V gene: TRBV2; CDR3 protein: CASSVGLVGEQFF; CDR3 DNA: TGTGCCAGCAGTGTTGGACTAGTAGGCGAGCAGTTCTTC
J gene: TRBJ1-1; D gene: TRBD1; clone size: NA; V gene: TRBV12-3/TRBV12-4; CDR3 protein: CASSPYRGGTEAFF; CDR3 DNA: TGTGCCAGCAGCCCATACAGGGGAGGGACTGAAGCTTTCTTT
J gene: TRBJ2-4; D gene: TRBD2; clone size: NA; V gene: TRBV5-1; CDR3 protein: CASSLATGGGNIQYF; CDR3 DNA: TGCGCCAGCAGCTTGGCCACGGGAGGGGGAAACATTCAGTACTTC
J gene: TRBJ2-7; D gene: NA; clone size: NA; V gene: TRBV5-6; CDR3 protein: CASSFGEKQYF; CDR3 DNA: TGTGCCAGCAGCTTCGGGGAGAAGCAGTACTTC
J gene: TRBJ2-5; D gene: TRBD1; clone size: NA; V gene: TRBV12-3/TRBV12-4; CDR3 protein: CACSLAGGIETQYF; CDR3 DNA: TGTGCCTGCAGTTTGGCAGGGGGCATAGAGACCCAGTACTTC
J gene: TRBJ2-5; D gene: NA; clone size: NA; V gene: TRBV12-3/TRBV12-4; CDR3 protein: CASSNGVGETQYF; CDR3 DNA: TGTGCCAGCAGTAACGGCGTAGGAGAGACCCAGTACTTC
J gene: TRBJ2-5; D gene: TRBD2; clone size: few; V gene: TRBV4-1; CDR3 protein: CASSQEEILPGTSEDQYF; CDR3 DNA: TGCGCCAGCAGCCAAGAGGAAATTTTGCCCGGGACTAGCGAAGACCAGTACTTC
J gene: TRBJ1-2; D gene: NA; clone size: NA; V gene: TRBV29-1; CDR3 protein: CSVGNYGYTF; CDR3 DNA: TGCAGCGTGGGAAACTATGGCTACACCTTC
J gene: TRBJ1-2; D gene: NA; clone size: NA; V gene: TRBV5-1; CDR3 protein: CASSSNRDTGYTF; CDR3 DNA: TGCGCCAGCAGCTCGAACAGGGATACTGGCTACACCTTC